This T cell receptor beta chain derives from a study of human T cells and chemical hapten exposure. Time point denoted: patch test 1, 2 weeks after DPC sensitization. The treatment here: therapeutic diphenylcyclopropenone sensitization with weekly scalp DPC. This clonotype was counted only a few times. Trimming left V 4 bases short and J 5 bases short, with 8 bases between. Germline-derived CDR1 and CDR2 are PRHDT and FYEKMQ (reference sequence). The CDR3 is 12 residues long. A single record per CDR3 protein comes from TCRdb applying MiXCR to the RACE reads. Counted here are around 380,000 distinct CDR3 sequences, approximately 4.4% occurring once; the ten biggest clones make up approximately 2.1%.

V usage is TRBV13 and J usage is TRBJ2-5; D remains unclear. Sequencing was performed on whole blood, taken in connection with sensitization to the hapten diphenylcyclopropenone (DPC). The TCR originated in a woman in her forties or fifties with alopecia areata. Some clones in this sample may be carry-over from other donors' samples. CDR3 sequence: CASSYTWETQYF. CDR3 sequence (DNA): TGTGCCAGCAGCTATACCTGGGAGACCCAGTACTTC.